The T cell receptor (beta chain) described here comes from a study of blood T cells in healthy people across ages. CDR1 and CDR2 from the germline V gene are SGHRS and YFSETQ. This CDR3 has 14 residues. The V and J ends lost 5 bases and 1 base respectively, with 9 bases between them. With a J-beta primer mix and a sample-barcoded 5' primer, a second PCR ran about 6 to 11 cycles. TCRdb passed the 5' RACE reads through MiXCR, listing each CDR3 protein once. The sample holds 1.5 million to 2 million distinct CDR3 sequences, roughly 30% seen once. This receptor was taken from a woman aged 25 to 39 in good health. Material: blood. The rearrangement joins TRBV5-1 to TRBJ2-2; D uncertain. DNA for the CDR3: TGCGCCAGCAGTGGTCAAGTGAACACCGGGGAGCTGTTTTTT. As protein: CASSGQVNTGELFF.